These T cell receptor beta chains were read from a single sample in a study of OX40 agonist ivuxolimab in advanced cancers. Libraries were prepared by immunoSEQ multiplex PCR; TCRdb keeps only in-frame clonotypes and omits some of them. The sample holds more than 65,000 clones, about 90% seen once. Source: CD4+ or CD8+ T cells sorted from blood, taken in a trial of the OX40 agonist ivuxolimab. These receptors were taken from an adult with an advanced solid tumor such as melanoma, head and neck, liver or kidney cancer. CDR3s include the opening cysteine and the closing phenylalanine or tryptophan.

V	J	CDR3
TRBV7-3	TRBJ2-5	CASSLGDNQETQYF
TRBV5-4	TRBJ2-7	CASSLAGRVPLEQYF
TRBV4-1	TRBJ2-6	CASSPRAIGANVLTF
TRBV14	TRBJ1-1	CASSPDRGRFATEAFF
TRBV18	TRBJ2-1	CASSPTKYNEQFF
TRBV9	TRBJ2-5	CASSNVGRGETQYF
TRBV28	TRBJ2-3	CASSFKWGGTDTQYF
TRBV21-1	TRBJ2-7	CASSTRDTYEQYF
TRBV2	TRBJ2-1	CASSQQAGARDEQFF
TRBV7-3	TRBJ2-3	CASSVNWGGTDTQYF
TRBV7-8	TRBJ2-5	CASSNTGRGETQYF
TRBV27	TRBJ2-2	CASSLGSPVELFF
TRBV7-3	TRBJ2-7	CASSLDGSYEQYF
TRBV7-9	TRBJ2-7	CASTAQTGNYEQYF
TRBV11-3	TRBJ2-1	CASSLEAAGWNEQFF
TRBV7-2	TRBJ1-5	CASSLWGPNQPQHF
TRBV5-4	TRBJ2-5	CASSTDRARETQYF
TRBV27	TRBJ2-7	CASSRQRAYEQYF
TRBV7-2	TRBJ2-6	CASSLAQGSGSAGANVLTF
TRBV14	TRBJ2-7	CASSQGLGRDSYEQYF
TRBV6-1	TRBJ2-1	CASSNRALGNNEQFF
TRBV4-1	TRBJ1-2	CASSQPGQGFGYTF
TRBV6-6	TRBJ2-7	CASSYSGTAYEQYF
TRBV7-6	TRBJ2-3	CASSLSTARTDTQYF
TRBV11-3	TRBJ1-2	CASSQGDTTYGGYTF
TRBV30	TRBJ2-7	CAWIPDRVRLSEQYF
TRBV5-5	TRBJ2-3	CASSLATETDTQYF
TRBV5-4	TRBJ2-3	CASNSGGPLGTDTQYF
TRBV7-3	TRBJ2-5	CASSLLAQETQYF
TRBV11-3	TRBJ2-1	CASSFRVAGVNEQFF
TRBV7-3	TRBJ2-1	CASSLKKDRVHEQFF
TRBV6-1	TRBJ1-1	CASNRGAAMNTEAFF
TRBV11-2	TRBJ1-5	CASSLATNNQPQHF
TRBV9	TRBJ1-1	CASSVAPGQGSTEAFF
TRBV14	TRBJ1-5	CASSQDWRQPQHF